A selection of T cell receptor beta chains follows, all from one sample in a study of T-cell reconstitution after alpha-beta-depleted transplantation in children. TCRdb fed the PCR reads into MiXCR, producing one record per CDR3 protein. Of about 120,000 distinct CDR3 sequences in the sample, over 9% were seen once. Sequences were derived from PBMCs, sampled before TCRalphabeta/CD19-depleted stem cell transplant. These TCRs come from a boy between 2 and 10 years old with acute lymphoblastic leukemia, due to receive a stem cell transplant. The CDR3 runs from the conserved cysteine through the conserved F or W. D genes are given only for firm matches. Part of the rows lack a size; the others show once, few, many or a class for expanded clones.

TRBV5-1	few	.	TRBJ1-2	CASRVTGAYYGYTF	TGCGCCAGCAGGGTTACGGGAGCCTACTATGGCTACACCTTC
TRBV20-1	few	.	TRBJ2-5	CSASRQGQETQYF	TGCAGTGCTAGTAGGCAGGGGCAAGAGACCCAGTACTTC
TRBV18	few	.	TRBJ2-1	CASSAYRVEQFF	TGTGCCAGCTCAGCCTACAGGGTTGAGCAGTTCTTC
TRBV3-1	.	.	TRBJ2-2	CASSHIRAGELFF	TGTGCCAGCAGCCATATTCGGGCCGGGGAGCTGTTTTTT
TRBV15	many	TRBD1	TRBJ2-7	CATSRGTGGSYEQYF	TGTGCCACCAGCAGAGGGACAGGGGGGTCCTACGAGCAGTACTTC
TRBV29-1	.	.	TRBJ1-2	CSVHGRYGYTF	TGCAGCGTACACGGGAGATATGGCTACACCTTC
TRBV29-1	.	TRBD1	TRBJ2-5	CSVGGTGETQYF	TGCAGCGTTGGCGGGACAGGGGAGACCCAGTACTTC
TRBV7-2	.	.	TRBJ1-2	CASSLGGPLIYGYTF	TGTGCCAGCAGCTTAGGGGGACCTTTGATTTATGGCTACACCTTC
TRBV5-1	many	.	TRBJ2-7	CASSGLPGVGIYEQYF	TGCGCCAGCAGCGGCTTACCGGGGGTTGGGATATACGAGCAGTACTTC
TRBV5-1	.	.	TRBJ2-5	CASSSPTGHLETQYF	TGCGCCAGCAGCTCCCCGACAGGCCACCTAGAGACCCAGTACTTC
TRBV15	.	.	TRBJ1-5	CAIGTDPYQPQHF	TGTGCCATCGGGACGGACCCTTATCAGCCCCAGCATTTT